The 16 T cell receptor beta chains given below trace back to one sample, sequenced in a study of blood T cells in healthy people across ages. Using a J-beta primer mix together with a sample-barcoded 5' primer, a second PCR was run for 7 to 11 cycles. TCRdb reprocessed the 5' RACE reads via MiXCR and lists one record per CDR3 protein. The table shows 1.5 million to 2 million distinct CDR3 sequences, with roughly 27% occurring only once. Sequencing was carried out using blood. These receptors came from a woman aged 30 to 39 in good health.

The chain recombines TRBV30 with TRBJ2-1; possibly TRBD2 for D (5 bases). The CDR3 has 14 residues. V dropped 4 bases and J dropped 7 bases, with 17 bases sitting between them. Germline CDR1 and CDR2: GTSNPN and SVGIG (reference sequence). In DNA, the CDR3 is TGTGCCTGGACGACTACCCCGGTTCCGAATGAGCAGTTCTTC. Residues: CAWTTTPVPNEQFF.

At least ten counts were recorded for this clonotype. The chain uses TRBV6-5 and TRBJ2-7, with a tentative D call TRBD1 (5 bases). The CDR3 totals 13 residues. Trimming left V 4 bases short and J 7 bases short, with 14 bases between. Germline loops: CDR1 MNHEY, CDR2 SVGAGI. The CDR3 spells CASSFRASWEQYF. CDR3 DNA: TGTGCCAGCAGTTTCAGGGCCTCCTGGGAGCAGTACTTC.

In its sample, this clonotype was seen a few times. V gene TRBV7-9 combines with J gene TRBJ1-2; tentative D call: TRBD1 (5 bases). The CDR3 covers 14 residues. CDR1 SEHNR and CDR2 FQNEAQ come from the germline V gene (reference sequence). Trimming left V 1 base short and J 6 bases short, with 12 bases between. CDR3 bases: TGTGCCAGCAGCTTAGGACAGCAGCACAATGGCTACACCTTC. This sequence encodes CASSLGQQHNGYTF. The full variable domain, in which reference TRBV7-9 and TRBJ1-2 provide the parts outside the CDR3, is DTGVSQNPRHKITKRGQNVTFRCDPISEHNRLYWYRQTLGQGPEFLTYFQNEAQLEKSRLLSDRFSAERPKGSFSTLEIQRTEQGDSAMYLCASSLGQQHNGYTFGSGTRLTVV.

V usage is TRBV6-5 and J usage is TRBJ1-1; no definite D call. Germline V gene data show CDR1 as MNHEY and CDR2 as SVGAGI. The CDR3 runs 14 residues. Trimming took off 0 bases at V and 12 bases at J, with 17 bases between the two ends. In DNA, the CDR3 is TGTGCCAGCAGTTACTCGTTTGAGGGCACCGGTACTTTCTTT. This codes for CASSYSFEGTGTFF.

J is TRBJ2-5 and V is TRBV7-2; 11 bases are a match to TRBD2. V trimming: 5 bases; J trimming: 5 bases; junction bases outside the gene matches: 19. Per germline, CDR1 SGHTA and CDR2 FQGNSA. The CDR3 covers 19 residues. The CDR3 DNA sequence: TGTGCCAGCAGCGTTTATGTTGGGACTAGCGGAGGGGCGGAGGAGACCCAGTACTTC. Its protein is CASSVYVGTSGGAEETQYF.

The rearrangement joins TRBV7-9 to TRBJ2-7, with D perhaps TRBD2 (6 bases). Germline CDR1 is SEHNR and CDR2 is FQNEAQ (reference sequence). CDR3 length: 12 residues. V was pared by 8 bases and J by 6 bases, with 14 bases between. CDR3 region: CASDRGRGEQYF. CDR3 nucleotide sequence: TGTGCCAGCGACCGGGGGAGAGGCGAGCAGTACTTC.

In nucleotides, the CDR3 is TGTGCCACCAGTGTCATTCGTTATGCGGCAGCAGGTCTATTTAATGAAAAACTGTTTTTT. As protein: CATSVIRYAAAGLFNEKLFF. The chain is built from TRBV24-1 and TRBJ1-4; no definite D call. CDR3 length: 20 residues. V lost 5 bases to trimming and J lost 4 bases, with 28 bases between them. Germline CDR1 is KGHDR and CDR2 is SFDVKD.

The V and J genes are TRBV2 and TRBJ2-3; 7 positions agree with TRBD1. Germline CDR1 SNHLY, CDR2 FYNNEI. There are 13 residues in the CDR3. The V gene end was trimmed by 6 bases and the J gene end by 8 bases; junction bases not matched to a gene: 8. This chain's CDR3 is CASSRTGEGTQYF. The CDR3 region has the DNA TGTGCCAGCAGCCGAACAGGGGAAGGTACGCAGTATTTT. The complete variable domain, with remaining parts taken from reference TRBV2 and TRBJ2-3, reads EPEVTQTPSHQVTQMGQEVILRCVPISNHLYFYWYRQILGQKVEFLVSFYNNEISEKSEIFDDQFSVERPDGSNFTLKIRSTKLEDSAMYFCASSRTGEGTQYFGPGTRLTVL.

Here the CDR3 reads CASSWYQKETQYF. DNA of the CDR3: TGTGCCAGCAGCTGGTACCAAAAAGAGACCCAGTACTTC. The chain combines TRBV7-2 with TRBJ2-5; D not resolved. The length of the CDR3 is 13 residues. Germline lookup yields CDR1 SGHTA and CDR2 FQGNSA. Trimming pared 4 bases from V and 3 bases from J, leaving 9 bases between.

The chain carries TRBV20-1 and TRBJ2-7; 13 nucleotides align to TRBD2. This CDR3 contains 17 residues. The germline V gene encodes CDR1 DFQATT and CDR2 SNEGSKA (reference sequence). Trimming at V came to 1 base and at J to 0 bases, leaving 6 bases not matched to a gene. CDR3 residues: CSARGLAGGLFSYEQYF. The CDR3 coding sequence is TGCAGTGCTAGAGGACTAGCGGGGGGCCTATTCTCCTACGAGCAGTACTTC.

This clonotype was detected a few times. This sequence joins TRBV20-1 and TRBJ1-5, with a weak D call TRBD1 (5 bases). Trimming cost V 5 bases and J 0 bases, with 11 bases left between them. The CDR3 runs 14 residues. Germline values: CDR1 DFQATT, CDR2 SNEGSKA (reference sequence). The CDR3 loop is CSAQGHLSNQPQHF. In nucleotides, the CDR3 is TGCAGTGCTCAAGGACATCTTAGCAATCAGCCCCAGCATTTT.

Turning to this clonotype: The junction departs from germline at one end; a sequencing error may be responsible. The rearrangement links TRBV28 to TRBJ2-1; D uncertain. CDR1 MDHEN and CDR2 SYDVKM come from the germline V gene. The CDR3 covers 11 residues. The CDR3 bases are TGTGCCGGCAGCCACTGGGGTGAGCAGTTCTTC. It specifies CAGSHWGEQFF.

J is TRBJ2-6 and V is TRBV3-1; D tentatively fits TRBD1 or TRBD2 (5 bases each). The CDR3 is made up of 16 amino acids. Trimming took off 4 bases at V and 4 bases at J, with 14 bases between the two ends. Germline CDR1 LGHDT, CDR2 YNNKEL (reference sequence). CDR3 residues: CASSLLGVAGANVLTF. CDR3 nucleotide sequence: TGTGCCAGCAGCCTTTTGGGGGTGGCCGGGGCCAACGTCCTGACTTTC.

This rearrangement joins TRBV6-2 or TRBV6-3 to TRBJ2-1, with D perhaps TRBD2 (5 bases). Germline V lookup: CDR1 MNHEY, CDR2 SVGEGT. Trimming shortened V by 2 bases and J by 15 bases, and 17 bases separated the two germline ends. The CDR3 length is 13 residues. CDR3 coding DNA: TGTGCCAGCAGTTACCGTTCGCGGGCTAGCACGTTCTTC. Translation gives CASSYRSRASTFF.

This clonotype was found a few times. The V gene is TRBV5-1, the J gene TRBJ2-5; maybe TRBD2 (6 bases). Germline values: CDR1 SGHRS, CDR2 YFSETQ. Trimming cost V 4 bases and J 4 bases, with 14 bases left between them. This CDR3 region has 14 residues. The chain's CDR3 is CASSVGTGRETQYF. Here the CDR3 DNA reads TGCGCCAGCAGCGTAGGGACTGGCCGAGAGACCCAGTACTTC.

This clonotype was seen many times. V and J are TRBV29-1 and TRBJ1-2; 7 bases line up with TRBD1. V gave up 5 bases and J gave up 12 bases; unmatched junction bases: 12. This CDR3 comprises 12 residues. Germline CDR1 and CDR2: SQVTM and ANQGSEA. CDR3 loop: CSVRQGAEVNTF. CDR3 nucleotide sequence: TGCAGCGTTCGACAGGGAGCGGAAGTCAACACCTTC. Using reference TRBV29-1 and TRBJ1-2 for the parts outside the CDR3, the full variable domain is SAVISQKPSRDICQRGTSLTIQCQVDSQVTMMFWYRQQPGQSLTLIATANQGSEATYESGFVIDKFPISRPNLTFSTLTVSNMSPEDSSIYLCSVRQGAEVNTFGSGTRLTVV.